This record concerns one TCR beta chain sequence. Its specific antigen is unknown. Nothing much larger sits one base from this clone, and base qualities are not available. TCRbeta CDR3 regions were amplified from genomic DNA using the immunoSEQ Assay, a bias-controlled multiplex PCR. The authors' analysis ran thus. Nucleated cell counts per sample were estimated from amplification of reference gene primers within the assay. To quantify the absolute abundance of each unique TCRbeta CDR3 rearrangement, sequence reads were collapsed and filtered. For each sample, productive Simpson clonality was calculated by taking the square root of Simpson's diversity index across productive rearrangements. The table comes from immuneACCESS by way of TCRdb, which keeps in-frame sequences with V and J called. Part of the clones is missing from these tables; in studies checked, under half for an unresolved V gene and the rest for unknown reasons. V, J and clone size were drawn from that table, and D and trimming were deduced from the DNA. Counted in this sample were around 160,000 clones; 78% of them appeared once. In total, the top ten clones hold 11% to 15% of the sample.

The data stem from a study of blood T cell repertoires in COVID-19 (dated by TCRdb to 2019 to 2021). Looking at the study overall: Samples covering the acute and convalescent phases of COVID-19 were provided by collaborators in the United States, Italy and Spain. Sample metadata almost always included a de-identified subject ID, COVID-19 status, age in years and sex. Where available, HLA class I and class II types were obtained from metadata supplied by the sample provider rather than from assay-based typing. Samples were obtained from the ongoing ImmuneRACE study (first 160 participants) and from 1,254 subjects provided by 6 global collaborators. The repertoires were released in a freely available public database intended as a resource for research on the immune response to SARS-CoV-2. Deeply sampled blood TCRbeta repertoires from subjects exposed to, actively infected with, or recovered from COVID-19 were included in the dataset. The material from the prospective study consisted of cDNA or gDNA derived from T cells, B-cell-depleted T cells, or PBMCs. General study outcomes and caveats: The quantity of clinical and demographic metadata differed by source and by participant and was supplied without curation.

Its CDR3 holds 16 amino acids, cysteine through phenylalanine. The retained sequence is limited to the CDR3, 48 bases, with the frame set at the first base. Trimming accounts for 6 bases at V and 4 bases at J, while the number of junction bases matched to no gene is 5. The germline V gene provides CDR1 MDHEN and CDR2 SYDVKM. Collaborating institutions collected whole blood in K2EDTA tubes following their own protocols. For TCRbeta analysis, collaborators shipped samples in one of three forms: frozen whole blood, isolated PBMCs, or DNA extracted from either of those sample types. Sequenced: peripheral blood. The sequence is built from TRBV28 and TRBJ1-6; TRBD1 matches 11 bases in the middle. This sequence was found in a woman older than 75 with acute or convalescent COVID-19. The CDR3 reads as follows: CASRGQGAGYNSPLHF. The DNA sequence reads TGTGCCAGCAGAGGACAGGGGGCAGGGTATAATTCACCCCTCCACTTT.